This T cell receptor (beta chain) was observed in a study of T cell repertoires in cytomegalovirus infection. General study findings and limits: Dominant in the ex vivo response were TCR beta clonotypes restricted by HLA-C and specific for CMV.

TCRdb processed the reads anew with MiXCR; each CDR3 protein has one entry. In the table there are about 280,000 distinct CDR3 sequences, around 20% of which are singletons. Germline assignment: CDR1 SGHTA and CDR2 FQGNSA. V was pared by 5 bases and J by 4 bases, with 18 bases between. This CDR3 contains 15 residues. The table lists this clonotype with many counts. As yet, its antigen is unknown. The rearrangement links TRBV7-2 to TRBJ2-7, with D perhaps given as TRBD1 or TRBD2 (5 bases each). Source: cultured PBMCs, taken from culture after CMV antigen stimulation. The sequence derives from a human donor in good health (CMV status not recorded). Some clones in this sample may be carry-over from other donors' samples. CDR3 residues: CASSNPGTRDYEQYF. CDR3 nucleotide sequence: TGTGCCAGCAGCAATCCGGGGACGCGAGATTACGAGCAGTACTTC.